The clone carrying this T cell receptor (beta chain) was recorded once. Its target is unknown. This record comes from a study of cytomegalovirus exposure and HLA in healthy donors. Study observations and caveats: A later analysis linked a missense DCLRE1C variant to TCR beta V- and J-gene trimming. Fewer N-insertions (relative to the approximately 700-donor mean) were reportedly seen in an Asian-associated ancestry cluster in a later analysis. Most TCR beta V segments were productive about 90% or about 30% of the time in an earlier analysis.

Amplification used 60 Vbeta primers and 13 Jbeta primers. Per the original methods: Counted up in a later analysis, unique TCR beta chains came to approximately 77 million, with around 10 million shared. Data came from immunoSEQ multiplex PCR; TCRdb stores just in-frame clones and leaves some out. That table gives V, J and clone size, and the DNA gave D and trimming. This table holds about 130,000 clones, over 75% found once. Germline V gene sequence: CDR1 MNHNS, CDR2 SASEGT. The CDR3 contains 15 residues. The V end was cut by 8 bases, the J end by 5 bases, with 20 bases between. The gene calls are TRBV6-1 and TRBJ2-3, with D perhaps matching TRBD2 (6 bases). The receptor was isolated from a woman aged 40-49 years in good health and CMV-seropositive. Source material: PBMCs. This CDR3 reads CASWKRASLIDTQYF. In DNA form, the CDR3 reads TGTGCCAGCTGGAAGCGGGCGTCATTAATAGATACGCAGTATTTT.